This entry concerns a single T cell receptor (beta chain). Its antigen is undetermined. This sample stems from a study of cytotoxic CD8 clonotypes in ibrutinib-treated CLL. Study outcomes and limitations: Whereas clonality rose at ibrutinib response, it declined toward baseline at progression.

Sequenced by immunoSEQ multiplex PCR; TCRdb stores in-frame clones only, minus some. The sample yields tens of thousands of clones, approximately 70% seen once. The germline V gene encodes CDR1 SGHVS and CDR2 FNYEAQ. Between the trimmed V and J ends, which lost 5 bases and 0 bases, there was a span of 13 bases. There are 15 residues in the CDR3. Sequences were derived from PBMCs, sampled after 12 months of ibrutinib treatment. The sequence was collected from a human donor with chronic lymphocytic leukemia. This chain links TRBV7-6 with TRBJ1-1; possibly TRBD1 for D (6 bases). The CDR3 DNA is TGTGCCAGCAGCCCGAGGGGACAAATGAACACTGAAGCTTTCTTT. Its translation: CASSPRGQMNTEAFF.